This is a list of T cell receptor beta chains from one sample in a study of blood T cell repertoires in COVID-19. Assay used: immunoSEQ multiplex PCR; TCRdb lists only in-frame clones, some missing. The repertoire holds 200,000 to 300,000 clones, about nine tenths seen once, with approximately 0.8% in the top ten. Material for sequencing was peripheral blood. The origin of the receptors is a man aged 25-45 years with COVID-19, enrolled during active disease. The CDR3 runs from the conserved cysteine through the conserved F or W. A D gene is named only where the DNA matches it firmly. Not all rows give a size; the values are once, few, many and, for expanded clones, a class.

D gene | J gene | clone size | V gene | CDR3 DNA | CDR3 protein
. | TRBJ2-1 | . | TRBV19 | TGTGCCAGTAGTACCGCAATCGGGGGTTTCGGGAATGAGCAGTTCTTC | CASSTAIGGFGNEQFF
. | TRBJ1-6 | once | TRBV5-6 | TGTGCCAGCAGCTTGGACGGAGGGAACTATAATTCACCCCTCCACTTT | CASSLDGGNYNSPLHF
TRBD1 | TRBJ1-1 | . | TRBV5-1 | TGCGCCAGCACTCCAGGGGGGACCTTGAACACTGAAGCTTTCTTT | CASTPGGTLNTEAFF
TRBD1 | TRBJ1-1 | . | TRBV10-3 | TGTGCCATCAGGACAGACAGGGACACTGAAGCTTTCTTT | CAIRTDRDTEAFF
TRBD1 | TRBJ2-1 | . | TRBV7-6 | TGTGCCAGCAGCGGCGAGGAGGACAGGGTCTGGGATGAGCAGTTCTTC | CASSGEEDRVWDEQFF
. | TRBJ1-2 | . | TRBV7-9 | TGTGCCAGCAGCTTTGGGGGGGCGGCTAACTATGGCTACACCTTC | CASSFGGAANYGYTF
TRBD1 | TRBJ1-3 | once | TRBV6-1 | TGTGCCAGCAGTGAAGTGGGACAGGTCTATGGAAACACCATATATTTT | CASSEVGQVYGNTIYF
TRBD2 | TRBJ2-7 | . | TRBV5-5 | TGTGCCAGCAGCTTGTTCCGACTAGCGGGGGTGGGCGAGCAGTACTTC | CASSLFRLAGVGEQYF
. | TRBJ1-6 | . | TRBV3-1/TRBV3-2 | TGTGCCAGCAGCCAAGATCCTTCGGACATCTGGACGGGTGATTCACCCCTCCACTTT | CASSQDPSDIWTGDSPLHF
. | TRBJ1-4 | . | TRBV6-5 | TGTGCCACCACAGGGTTCGACGAAAAACTGTTTTTT | CATTGFDEKLFF
TRBD1 | TRBJ2-1 | . | TRBV7-6 | TGTGCCAGCAGTCGAACAGGGGCTTACTCCTACAATGAGCAGTTCTTC | CASSRTGAYSYNEQFF
. | TRBJ2-1 | . | TRBV7-6 | TGTGCCAGCAGCTTAGTCGGGGGATCCTACAATGAGCAGTTCTTC | CASSLVGGSYNEQFF
TRBD1 | TRBJ2-2 | . | TRBV9 | TGTGCCAGCAGCGTAGAACAAGGGGGCGGGACCGGGGAGCTGTTTTTT | CASSVEQGGGTGELFF
TRBD1 | TRBJ2-2 | once | TRBV30 | TGTGCCTGGGAGACAGGGGGTGGAAACGGGGAGCTGTTTTTT | CAWETGGGNGELFF
TRBD1 | TRBJ1-3 | . | TRBV18 | TGTGCCAGCTCACCAACCGGGACAGACGGAAACACCATATATTTT | CASSPTGTDGNTIYF
. | TRBJ2-5 | . | TRBV2 | TGTGCCAGCAGTGAAGACAGGAGACGATACTTC | CASSEDRRRYF
. | TRBJ2-7 | many | TRBV14 | TGTGCCAGCAGCCAAGTCCAGGACAGCGCAACCTACGAGCAGTACTTC | CASSQVQDSATYEQYF
. | TRBJ1-2 | once | TRBV18 | TGTGCCAGCTCACCCGGGACATCTGCTAACTATGGCTACACCTTC | CASSPGTSANYGYTF
. | TRBJ1-6 | . | TRBV3-1/TRBV3-2 | TGTGCCAGCAGCCAACGATCCAGGGGAAATTCACCCCTCCACTTT | CASSQRSRGNSPLHF
. | TRBJ2-1 | . | TRBV6-5 | TGTGCCACCTTACCCTTCGGGGGTTCCTACAATGAGCAGTTCTTC | CATLPFGGSYNEQFF
. | TRBJ2-1 | . | TRBV5-1 | TGCGCCAGCAGCTTGGGACAGCTTTCCAATGAGCAGTTCTTC | CASSLGQLSNEQFF
. | TRBJ1-5 | . | TRBV12-5 | TGTGCTAGTGGTTGGACCGCGGGTCAGCCCCAGCATTTT | CASGWTAGQPQHF
. | TRBJ1-3 | . | TRBV20-1 | TGCAGTGCTAGTCCCCCAGGGAGGGAGGACACCATATATTTT | CSASPPGREDTIYF
. | TRBJ1-3 | . | TRBV6-5 | TGTGCCAGCAGTTACGGAGTAGGAGGAAACACCATATATTTT | CASSYGVGGNTIYF
TRBD2 | TRBJ2-5 | . | TRBV19 | TGTGCCAGTAGCGGGGAGGGAGGGGTCGAGACCCAGTACTTC | CASSGEGGVETQYF
TRBD1 | TRBJ1-6 | . | TRBV28 | TGTGCCAGCAGCCCCGTTCACGGACAGGGCAGAAGGACCCTCCACTTT | CASSPVHGQGRRTLHF
. | TRBJ1-3 | . | TRBV4-2 | TGTGCCAGCAGCCCAGAGGTGAGCTCTGGAAACACCATATATTTT | CASSPEVSSGNTIYF
TRBD1 | TRBJ1-2 | . | TRBV3-1/TRBV3-2 | TGTGCCAGCAGCCAAGTCTCGGGACAGGGCGTCTACACCTTC | CASSQVSGQGVYTF
. | TRBJ1-2 | . | TRBV6-5 | TGTGCAGTTCGTTGGGCCTATGGCTACACCTTC | CAVRWAYGYTF
. | TRBJ2-1 | . | TRBV29-1 | TGCAGCGTGGGGAGATACGCCTACAATGAGCAGTTCTTC | CSVGRYAYNEQFF
TRBD1 | TRBJ2-4 | . | TRBV4-1 | TGCGCCAGCAGCCAGCCCACGACGGGACAGCAAAAAAACATTCAGTACTTC | CASSQPTTGQQKNIQYF
. | TRBJ2-3 | . | TRBV6-1 | TGTGCCAGCAGTGAAGACCCGGGAGCCACAGATACGCAGTATTTT | CASSEDPGATDTQYF
. | TRBJ1-1 | . | TRBV10-1 | TGCGCCAGCAGTGAGACGGCTTCGGGTACTGAAGCTTTCTTT | CASSETASGTEAFF
. | TRBJ1-2 | . | TRBV6-5 | TGTGCCAGCAGTTACTCTGGCGGGAGGCTTGGCTACACCTTC | CASSYSGGRLGYTF
. | TRBJ1-5 | . | TRBV11-2 | TGTGCCAGCAGCCCCCCCGGTCAGCCCCAGCATTTT | CASSPPGQPQHF
. | TRBJ2-1 | . | TRBV6-2/TRBV6-3 | TGTGCCAGCAGTTACCGGGGGATCACCTACAATGAGCAGTTCTTC | CASSYRGITYNEQFF
TRBD2 | TRBJ2-5 | . | TRBV6-5 | TGTGCCAGCAGCCCCACGGGGGGGCGGGTAGAGACCCAGTACTTC | CASSPTGGRVETQYF
TRBD2 | TRBJ2-1 | . | TRBV18 | TGTGCCAGCTCACCGCGGTCCGGGACCACCGGGGGGGAGCAGTTCTTC | CASSPRSGTTGGEQFF
TRBD1 | TRBJ1-5 | . | TRBV18 | TGTGCCAGCTCACCACCACAGGGGGCCGATCAGCCCCAGCATTTT | CASSPPQGADQPQHF